A selection of T cell receptor beta chains follows, all from one sample in a study of T cell responses to AZD1222 COVID-19 vaccine. Sequencing used immunoSEQ multiplex PCR; TCRdb keeps in-frame clones, though not all of them. The data contain some 170,000 clones, around 90% of them singletons. Sequencing used peripheral blood, obtained on day 0 of AZD1222 vaccination. Every receptor here comes from an adult in good health. The CDR3 runs from the conserved cysteine through the conserved F or W.

v_call: TRBV7-9; cdr3_aa: CASSLVDRTYEQYF
v_call: TRBV3-1/TRBV3-2; cdr3_aa: CASSQGNYDEQYF
v_call: TRBV4-1; cdr3_aa: CASSGGTSGTYEQYF
v_call: TRBV18; cdr3_aa: CASSEDQGAIEQFF
v_call: TRBV7-2; cdr3_aa: CASSLGPPYGYTF
v_call: TRBV9; cdr3_aa: CASSPGSGLAQETQYF
v_call: TRBV6-1; cdr3_aa: CASSEGRRTVWNTEAFF
v_call: TRBV6-5; cdr3_aa: CASSPGLLAKNIQYF
v_call: TRBV7-8; cdr3_aa: CASSARLVQNPDTQYF
v_call: TRBV6-5; cdr3_aa: CASSYNSNQPQHF
v_call: TRBV2; cdr3_aa: CASEGSSYNEQFF
v_call: TRBV6-5; cdr3_aa: CASIARQITDTQYF
v_call: TRBV21-1; cdr3_aa: CASSKGRGSGRWPYNEQFF
v_call: TRBV6-5; cdr3_aa: CASSLFGTALNTEAFF
v_call: TRBV13; cdr3_aa: CASSPRRDESYEQYF
v_call: TRBV5-8; cdr3_aa: CASSSGTGGFQPQHF
v_call: TRBV27; cdr3_aa: CASSFGGSNQPQHF
v_call: TRBV27; cdr3_aa: CASSLSRGYNSPLHF
v_call: TRBV6-4; cdr3_aa: CASSRQGARFRDRNQPQHF
v_call: TRBV25-1; cdr3_aa: CASSDGSGRAQSEQYF
v_call: TRBV7-7; cdr3_aa: CASSSLRSGQGGSPLHF
v_call: TRBV18; cdr3_aa: CASSSMVASGNTGELFF
v_call: TRBV7-2; cdr3_aa: CASSLYNSPLHF
v_call: TRBV9; cdr3_aa: CASSVDGQSTEAFF
v_call: TRBV18; cdr3_aa: CASSPLQGEAFF
v_call: TRBV6-5; cdr3_aa: CASSSYLGATSDEQYF
v_call: TRBV10-1; cdr3_aa: CASSGTGIYGYTF
v_call: TRBV19; cdr3_aa: CASSMLTDTEAFF
v_call: TRBV2; cdr3_aa: CASSANPGQQETQYF
v_call: TRBV2; cdr3_aa: CASSDSSGAETQYF
v_call: TRBV11-2; cdr3_aa: CASSRTGTDNQPQHF
v_call: TRBV15; cdr3_aa: CATSRDLPDTQYF
v_call: TRBV6-6; cdr3_aa: CASSNGRQGRSRRSYNEQFF
v_call: TRBV5-1; cdr3_aa: CASSTGQITDTQYF
v_call: TRBV3-1/TRBV3-2; cdr3_aa: CASSLGTSGSYEQYF
v_call: TRBV5-5; cdr3_aa: CASGRTANTEAFF
v_call: TRBV2; cdr3_aa: CASSPRQGSAEAFF
v_call: TRBV19; cdr3_aa: CASKSDWRNTEAFF